This TCR beta chain stems from a study of shared clonotypes between healthy human individuals. Assay: immunoSEQ multiplex PCR; the TCRdb copy retains only in-frame clones and omits some. This table holds some 300,000 clones, around 70% found once. CDR3 length equals 13 residues. CDR1 and CDR2 from the germline V gene are MNHNS and SASEGT. V was shortened by 7 bases and J by 2 bases, with 11 bases between the two germline ends. The sequencing sample was made of memory CD4+ T cells sorted from blood. Subset given: CD45RA-negative fraction. The J gene is TRBJ1-1, the V gene TRBV6-1; D not resolved. The receptor was isolated from a man aged 25 to 40 in good health. CDR3 DNA sequence: TGTGCCAGCATGACAACCGTAAACACTGAAGCTTTCTTT. This sequence encodes CASMTTVNTEAFF.